One TCR beta chain is described in this entry. The antigen remains unidentified. The sample originates from a study of Ad26.COV2.S vaccination and SARS-CoV-2 variants. At the level of the study: Into the muscle, Ad26.COV2.S was dosed once or twice, 56 days apart.

Treatment specified: over 15 received Ad26.COV2.S at low or high dose, single or two shots; roughly 5 received placebo; per-sample allocation not given. Specimens were obtained on day 63 following the first vaccine or placebo injection. The germline V gene has CDR1 GTSNPN and CDR2 SVGIG (reference sequence). This CDR3 comprises 12 residues. V lost 2 bases, J lost 6 bases, and 11 bases lay in between. Study-wide results and caveats: Recipients of vaccine and of placebo showed similar breadth of their non-spike TCR repertoires. Those who received the vaccine showed greater spike-specific TCR breadth than those given placebo.

The assay was immunoSEQ multiplex PCR, and TCRdb's table has in-frame clones only and misses some. The table lists about 390,000 clones, 70% to 90% of them singletons. The chain employs TRBV30 and TRBJ2-7; tentative D call: TRBD2 (6 bases). The specimen comprised peripheral blood, sampled in a trial of Ad26.COV2.S vaccine versus placebo. The sequence came from a person between 18 and 60 years old who received the Ad26.COV2.S COVID-19 vaccine or a placebo. In DNA, the CDR3 is TGTGCCTGGAGTTTCACTAGCTTCGAGCAGTACTTC. Protein: CAWSFTSFEQYF.